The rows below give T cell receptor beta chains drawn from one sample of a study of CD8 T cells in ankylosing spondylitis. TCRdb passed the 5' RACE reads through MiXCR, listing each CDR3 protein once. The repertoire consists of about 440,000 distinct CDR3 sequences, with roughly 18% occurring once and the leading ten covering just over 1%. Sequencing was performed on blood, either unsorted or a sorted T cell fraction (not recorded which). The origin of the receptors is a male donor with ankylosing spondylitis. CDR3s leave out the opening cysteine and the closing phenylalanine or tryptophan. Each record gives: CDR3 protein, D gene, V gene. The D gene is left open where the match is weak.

CDR3aa: ASSPGTGGIGYT; d_gene: TRBD1; v_gene: TRBV7-2
CDR3aa: ASKFYPGLEQETQY; d_gene: -; v_gene: TRBV6-5
CDR3aa: ASRKGLNQPQH; d_gene: -; v_gene: TRBV12-3/TRBV12-4
CDR3aa: ASSLASPDGYT; d_gene: -; v_gene: TRBV7-2
CDR3aa: ASSSSDSPVNNEQF; d_gene: -; v_gene: TRBV11-1
CDR3aa: ASRPGTGLAKNIQY; d_gene: -; v_gene: TRBV27
CDR3aa: ASSQVGATGEQF; d_gene: -; v_gene: TRBV3-1
CDR3aa: SAHSRTGRIDTQY; d_gene: TRBD1; v_gene: TRBV20-1
CDR3aa: ASSNAETQY; d_gene: -; v_gene: TRBV3-1
CDR3aa: ASSRGGENEKLF; d_gene: TRBD1; v_gene: TRBV7-9
CDR3aa: SVPNGGGQLMNTEAF; d_gene: TRBD1; v_gene: TRBV29-1
CDR3aa: ASSLGGRALADTQY; d_gene: TRBD2; v_gene: TRBV12-3/TRBV12-4
CDR3aa: ASSQEPGARSPLH; d_gene: -; v_gene: TRBV3-1
CDR3aa: ASSPGQGGWRDTQY; d_gene: TRBD1; v_gene: TRBV7-8
CDR3aa: SAPRSGSSRETQY; d_gene: TRBD2; v_gene: TRBV20-1
CDR3aa: SARDPRRMNTEAF; d_gene: -; v_gene: TRBV20-1
CDR3aa: AWRLGWSGNTIY; d_gene: -; v_gene: TRBV30
CDR3aa: ASRLHNEQF; d_gene: -; v_gene: TRBV12-3/TRBV12-4
CDR3aa: ASRPQGAADTQY; d_gene: TRBD1; v_gene: TRBV11-2
CDR3aa: ARAGTSFDTQY; d_gene: TRBD2; v_gene: TRBV7-2
CDR3aa: ASGGLAGATGETQY; d_gene: TRBD2; v_gene: TRBV6-1
CDR3aa: ASSGHGQGYEQY; d_gene: TRBD1; v_gene: TRBV5-1
CDR3aa: SVPTSAGYEQY; d_gene: TRBD2; v_gene: TRBV29-1
CDR3aa: SGTSGKNEQF; d_gene: TRBD2; v_gene: TRBV20-1
CDR3aa: SARQLQGGHQPQH; d_gene: -; v_gene: TRBV20-1
CDR3aa: ASSLSGGHQPQH; d_gene: -; v_gene: TRBV12-3/TRBV12-4
CDR3aa: ASSVVQPYEQY; d_gene: -; v_gene: TRBV2
CDR3aa: ASRRGGRDTTDTQY; d_gene: TRBD2; v_gene: TRBV19
CDR3aa: ASSFRPEGLNQPQH; d_gene: -; v_gene: TRBV28
CDR3aa: ASTPKGGYYGYT; d_gene: -; v_gene: TRBV27
CDR3aa: ASMGRGNQETQY; d_gene: -; v_gene: TRBV5-1
CDR3aa: ASSHSGTGENSPLH; d_gene: TRBD1; v_gene: TRBV9
CDR3aa: ASSPNGNTDTQY; d_gene: -; v_gene: TRBV7-9
CDR3aa: SARASGRDDEQF; d_gene: TRBD2; v_gene: TRBV20-1
CDR3aa: ASSYGVSEAF; d_gene: -; v_gene: TRBV6-2/TRBV6-3
CDR3aa: ASSSGTSPQETQY; d_gene: TRBD2; v_gene: TRBV11-2
CDR3aa: ASSRGGNSNQPQH; d_gene: -; v_gene: TRBV7-2
CDR3aa: ASREDAGVNTGELF; d_gene: TRBD2; v_gene: TRBV25-1
CDR3aa: ASSYHEKREPQH; d_gene: -; v_gene: TRBV19
CDR3aa: ASRGTGPYGYT; d_gene: TRBD1; v_gene: TRBV6-2/TRBV6-3
CDR3aa: ASSPVTASTDTQY; d_gene: -; v_gene: TRBV12-3/TRBV12-4
CDR3aa: ASSSQGGAGNQPQH; d_gene: TRBD1; v_gene: TRBV7-2
CDR3aa: ASSLSGARTDTQY; d_gene: -; v_gene: TRBV5-1
CDR3aa: SVGGGRENTGELF; d_gene: -; v_gene: TRBV29-1
CDR3aa: ASSPQGTSHEQY; d_gene: TRBD1; v_gene: TRBV12-3/TRBV12-4
CDR3aa: ASSEEGTENTGELF; d_gene: -; v_gene: TRBV2
CDR3aa: ATSDSGTGAKGGNQPQH; d_gene: TRBD1; v_gene: TRBV24-1
CDR3aa: ASSQDLRQSLGETQY; d_gene: -; v_gene: TRBV4-3
CDR3aa: ASSLGRGVANYGYT; d_gene: -; v_gene: TRBV12-3/TRBV12-4
CDR3aa: ASSLGGLAGGENEQY; d_gene: TRBD2; v_gene: TRBV7-2